A selection of T cell receptor beta chains follows, all from one sample in a study of vaccination effects on CD4 cells after COVID-19. Their cognate antigens are unknown. TCRdb's copy holds only in-frame clones and misses some; the assay was immunoSEQ multiplex PCR. The table lists fewer than 30,000 clones, less than 85% of them singletons. Material: CD4+ T cells from PBMCs cultured with SARS-CoV-2 spike peptides, obtained after COVID-19 vaccination. The receptors here all came from a human donor who received a COVID-19 vaccine. Each CDR3 is given with its conserved first and last residue. The size of a clone is reported for some rows only, either as once, few or many, or as a class for expanded clones.

v_gene: TRBV27
j_gene: TRBJ2-1
abundance: .
CDR3aa: CASSLGPADYPNNEQFF

v_gene: TRBV7-9
j_gene: TRBJ1-6
abundance: .
CDR3aa: CASSLKSLSPLHF

v_gene: TRBV19
j_gene: TRBJ2-5
abundance: .
CDR3aa: CASSQFGGRETQYF

v_gene: TRBV18
j_gene: TRBJ1-5
abundance: .
CDR3aa: CASSPGQHQPQHF

v_gene: TRBV19
j_gene: TRBJ1-2
abundance: .
CDR3aa: CASSSGALPSYGYTF

v_gene: TRBV20-1
j_gene: TRBJ2-1
abundance: .
CDR3aa: CSASSGGYNEQFF

v_gene: TRBV3-1/TRBV3-2
j_gene: TRBJ1-3
abundance: .
CDR3aa: CASSQDLGRGRVNTIYF

v_gene: TRBV14
j_gene: TRBJ1-2
abundance: .
CDR3aa: CASSQGPNYGYTF

v_gene: TRBV5-1
j_gene: TRBJ2-1
abundance: .
CDR3aa: CASSSGTFEGYNEQFF

v_gene: TRBV6-5
j_gene: TRBJ2-2
abundance: once
CDR3aa: CAITHGGGELFF

v_gene: TRBV5-1
j_gene: TRBJ2-1
abundance: .
CDR3aa: CASSPPIGQSADEQFF

v_gene: TRBV11-2
j_gene: TRBJ2-7
abundance: .
CDR3aa: CASSLTVPGLADSYEQYF

v_gene: TRBV6-5
j_gene: TRBJ2-7
abundance: .
CDR3aa: CASSPGTAGPYEQYF

v_gene: TRBV7-5
j_gene: TRBJ2-7
abundance: .
CDR3aa: CVRSFATTPYEQYF

v_gene: TRBV13
j_gene: TRBJ1-6
abundance: .
CDR3aa: CASSLSDSPLHF

v_gene: TRBV6-4
j_gene: TRBJ1-2
abundance: .
CDR3aa: CASSSGTGDFSYGYTF

v_gene: TRBV28
j_gene: TRBJ2-2
abundance: .
CDR3aa: CASLDSRRRYTGELFF

v_gene: TRBV6-5
j_gene: TRBJ1-1
abundance: .
CDR3aa: CASSYSLIGGAAEAFF

v_gene: TRBV7-2
j_gene: TRBJ1-1
abundance: .
CDR3aa: CASSLARHVNTEAFF

v_gene: TRBV24-1
j_gene: TRBJ1-2
abundance: few
CDR3aa: CATSTVGQDGYTF

v_gene: TRBV30
j_gene: TRBJ1-4
abundance: .
CDR3aa: CAWSVGQQGKLFF

v_gene: TRBV3-1/TRBV3-2
j_gene: TRBJ2-5
abundance: medium-sized
CDR3aa: CASSVRLAQKETQYF

v_gene: TRBV3-1/TRBV3-2
j_gene: TRBJ1-5
abundance: once
CDR3aa: CASSQAGGNQPQHF

v_gene: TRBV5-6
j_gene: TRBJ1-4
abundance: .
CDR3aa: CASKGAGGNEKLFF